The 2 T cell receptor beta chains in this list originate from one sample, sequenced in a study of blood T cell repertoires in COVID-19. Assay used: immunoSEQ multiplex PCR; TCRdb lists only in-frame clones, some missing. Among a few hundred thousand clones listed, around 90% were seen once. The specimen sequenced was PBMCs or T cells enriched from blood (not recorded which). The receptors here all came from a young woman who had recovered from COVID-19.

The chain employs TRBV29-1 and TRBJ2-5, with D possibly being TRBD1 (6 bases). The V gene's germline CDR1 is SQVTM and CDR2 ANQGSEA. This CDR3 spans 12 amino acids. Trimming left V 3 bases short and J 5 bases short, with 10 bases between. CDR3 DNA: TGCAGCGTTGACACAGGGTCCGAGACCCAGTACTTC. Encoded protein: CSVDTGSETQYF.

This clone was seen only once. The V gene is TRBV9, the J gene TRBJ1-4, with D unclear. Trimming took 1 base from V and 3 from J, leaving 10 bases between them. The CDR3 has 15 amino acids. Germline V gives CDR1 SGDLS, CDR2 YYNGEE. The DNA for the CDR3 is TGTGCCAGCAGCGTACGCACCGGGTCTAATGAAAAACTGTTTTTT. Translating gives CASSVRTGSNEKLFF. Full variable domain (rest looked up from reference TRBV9 and TRBJ1-4): DSGVTQTPKHLITATGQRVTLRCSPRSGDLSVYWYQQSLDQGLQFLIQYYNGEERAKGNILERFSAQQFPDLHSELNLSSLELGDSALYFCASSVRTGSNEKLFFGSGTQLSVL.